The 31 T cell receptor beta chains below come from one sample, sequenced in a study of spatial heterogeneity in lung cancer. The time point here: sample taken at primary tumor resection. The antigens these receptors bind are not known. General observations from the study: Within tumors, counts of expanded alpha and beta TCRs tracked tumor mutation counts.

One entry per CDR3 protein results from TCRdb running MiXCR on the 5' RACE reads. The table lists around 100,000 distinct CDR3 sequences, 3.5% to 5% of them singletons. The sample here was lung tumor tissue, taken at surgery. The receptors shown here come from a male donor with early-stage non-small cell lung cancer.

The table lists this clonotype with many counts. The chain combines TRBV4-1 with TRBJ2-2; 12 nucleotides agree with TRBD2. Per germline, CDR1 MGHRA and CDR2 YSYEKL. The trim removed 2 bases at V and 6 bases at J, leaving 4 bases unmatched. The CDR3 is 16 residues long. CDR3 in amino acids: CASSQTLAGGSGELFF. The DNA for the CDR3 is TGCGCCAGCAGCCAAACCCTAGCGGGAGGGTCCGGGGAGCTGTTTTTT.

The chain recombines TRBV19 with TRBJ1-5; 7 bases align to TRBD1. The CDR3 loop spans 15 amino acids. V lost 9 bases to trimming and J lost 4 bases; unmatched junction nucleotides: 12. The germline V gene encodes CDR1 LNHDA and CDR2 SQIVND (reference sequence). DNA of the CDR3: TGTGCCAGAAGTCTAGGACAGGTTCCGAATCAGCCCCAGCATTTT. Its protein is CARSLGQVPNQPQHF. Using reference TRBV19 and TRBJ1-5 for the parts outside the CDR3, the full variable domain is DGGITQSPKYLFRKEGQNVTLSCEQNLNHDAMYWYRQDPGQGLRLIYYSQIVNDFQKGDIAEGYSVSREKKESFPLTVTSAQKNPTAFYLCARSLGQVPNQPQHFGDGTRLSIL.

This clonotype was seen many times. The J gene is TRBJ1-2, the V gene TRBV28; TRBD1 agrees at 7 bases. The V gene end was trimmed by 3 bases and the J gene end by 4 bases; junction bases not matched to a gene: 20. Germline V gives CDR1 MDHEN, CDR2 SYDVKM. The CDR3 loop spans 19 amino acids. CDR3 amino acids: CASSLGITDGTERSYGYTF. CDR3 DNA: TGTGCCAGCAGTTTGGGGATTACAGACGGGACAGAACGTTCCTATGGCTACACCTTC.

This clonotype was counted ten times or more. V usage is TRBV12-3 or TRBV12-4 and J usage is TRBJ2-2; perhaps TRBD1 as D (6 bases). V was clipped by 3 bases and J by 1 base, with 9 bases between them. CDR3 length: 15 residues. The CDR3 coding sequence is TGTGCCAGCAGTTTGATGGACAGGAACACCGGGGAGCTGTTTTTT. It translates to CASSLMDRNTGELFF.

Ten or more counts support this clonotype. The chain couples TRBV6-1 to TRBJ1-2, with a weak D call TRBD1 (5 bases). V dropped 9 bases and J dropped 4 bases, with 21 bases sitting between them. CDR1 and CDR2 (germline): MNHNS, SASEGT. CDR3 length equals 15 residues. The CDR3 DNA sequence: TGTGCCAGTAGAGTCTCAGGGAGTAGGACCTATGGCTACACCTTC. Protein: CASRVSGSRTYGYTF.

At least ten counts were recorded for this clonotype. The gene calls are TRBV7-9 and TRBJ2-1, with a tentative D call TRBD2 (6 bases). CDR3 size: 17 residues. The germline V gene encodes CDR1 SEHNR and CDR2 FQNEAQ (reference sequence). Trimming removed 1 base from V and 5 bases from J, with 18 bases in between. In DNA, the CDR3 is TGTGCCAGCAGCTTAGTCACAAGGGAGGTCGGCGACAATGAGCAGTTCTTC. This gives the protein CASSLVTREVGDNEQFF.

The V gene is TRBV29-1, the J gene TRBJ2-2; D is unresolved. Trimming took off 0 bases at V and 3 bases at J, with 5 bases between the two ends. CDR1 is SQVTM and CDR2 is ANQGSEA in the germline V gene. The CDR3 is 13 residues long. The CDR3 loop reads CSVEDQDTGELFF. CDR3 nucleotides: TGCAGCGTTGAAGATCAGGACACCGGGGAGCTGTTTTTT.

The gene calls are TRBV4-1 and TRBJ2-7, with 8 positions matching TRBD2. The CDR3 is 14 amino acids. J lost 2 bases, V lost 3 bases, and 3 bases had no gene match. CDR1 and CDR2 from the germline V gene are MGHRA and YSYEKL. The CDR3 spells CASSQSGGTYEQYF. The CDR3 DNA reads TGCGCCAGCAGCCAGAGCGGGGGCACCTACGAGCAGTACTTC.

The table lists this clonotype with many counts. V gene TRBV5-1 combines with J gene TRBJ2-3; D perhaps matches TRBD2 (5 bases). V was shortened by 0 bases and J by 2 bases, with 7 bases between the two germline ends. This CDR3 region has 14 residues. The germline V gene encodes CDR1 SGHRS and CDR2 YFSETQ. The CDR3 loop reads CASSLAAATDTQYF. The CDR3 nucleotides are TGCGCCAGCAGCTTGGCAGCGGCCACAGATACGCAGTATTTT.

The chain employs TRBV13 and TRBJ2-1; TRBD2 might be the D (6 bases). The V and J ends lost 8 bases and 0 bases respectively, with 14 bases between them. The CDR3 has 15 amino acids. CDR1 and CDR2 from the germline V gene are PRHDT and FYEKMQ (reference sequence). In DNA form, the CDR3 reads TGTGCCAGCTGGGACTCTCGTAGCTCCTACAATGAGCAGTTCTTC. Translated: CASWDSRSSYNEQFF.

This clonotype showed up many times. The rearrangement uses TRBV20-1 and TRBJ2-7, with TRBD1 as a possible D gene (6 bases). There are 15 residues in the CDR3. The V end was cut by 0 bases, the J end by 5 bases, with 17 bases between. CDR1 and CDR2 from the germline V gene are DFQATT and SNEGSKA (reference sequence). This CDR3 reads CSARDPQGSRNEQYF. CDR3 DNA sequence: TGCAGTGCTAGAGACCCACAGGGCTCTCGGAACGAGCAGTACTTC.

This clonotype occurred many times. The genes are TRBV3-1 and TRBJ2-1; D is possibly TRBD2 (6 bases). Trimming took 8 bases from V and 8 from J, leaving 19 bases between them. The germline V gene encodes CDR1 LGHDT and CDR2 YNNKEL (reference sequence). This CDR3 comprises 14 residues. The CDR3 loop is CASSSPPGAHEQFF. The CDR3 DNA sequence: TGTGCCAGCTCTTCCCCGCCGGGAGCCCATGAGCAGTTCTTC.

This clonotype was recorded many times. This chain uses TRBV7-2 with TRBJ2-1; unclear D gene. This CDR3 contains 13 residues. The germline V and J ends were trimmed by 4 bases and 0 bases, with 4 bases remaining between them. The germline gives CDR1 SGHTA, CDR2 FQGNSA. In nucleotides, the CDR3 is TGTGCCAGCAGCTCCAGCTCCTACAATGAGCAGTTCTTC. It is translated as CASSSSSYNEQFF.

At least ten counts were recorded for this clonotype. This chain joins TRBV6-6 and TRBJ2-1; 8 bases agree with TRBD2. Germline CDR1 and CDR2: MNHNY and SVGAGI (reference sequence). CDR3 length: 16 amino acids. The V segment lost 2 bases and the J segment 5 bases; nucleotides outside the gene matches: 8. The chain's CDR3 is CASSYTISGTNNEQFF. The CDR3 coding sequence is TGTGCCAGCAGTTACACAATTAGCGGGACCAACAATGAGCAGTTCTTC.

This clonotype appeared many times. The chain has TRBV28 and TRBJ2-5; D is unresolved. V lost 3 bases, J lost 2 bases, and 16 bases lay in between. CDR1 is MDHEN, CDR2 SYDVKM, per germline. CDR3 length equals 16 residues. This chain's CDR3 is CASSFRGRSKQETQYF. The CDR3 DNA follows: TGTGCCAGCAGTTTCCGAGGACGGTCGAAACAAGAGACCCAGTACTTC.

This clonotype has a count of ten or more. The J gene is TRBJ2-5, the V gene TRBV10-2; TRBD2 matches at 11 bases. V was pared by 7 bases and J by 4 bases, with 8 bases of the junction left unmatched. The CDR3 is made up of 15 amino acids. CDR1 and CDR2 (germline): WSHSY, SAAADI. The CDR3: CASKENSGRVETQYF. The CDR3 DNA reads TGCGCCAGCAAGGAAAATAGCGGGAGGGTAGAGACCCAGTACTTC.

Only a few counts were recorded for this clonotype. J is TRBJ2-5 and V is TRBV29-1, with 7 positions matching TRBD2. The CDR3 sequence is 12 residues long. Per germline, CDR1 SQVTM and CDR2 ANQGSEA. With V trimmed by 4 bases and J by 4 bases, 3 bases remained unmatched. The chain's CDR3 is CSVGASGETQYF. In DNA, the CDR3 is TGCAGCGTTGGGGCTAGCGGAGAGACCCAGTACTTC. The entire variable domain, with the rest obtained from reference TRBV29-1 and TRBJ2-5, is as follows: SAVISQKPSRDICQRGTSLTIQCQVDSQVTMMFWYRQQPGQSLTLIATANQGSEATYESGFVIDKFPISRPNLTFSTLTVSNMSPEDSSIYLCSVGASGETQYFGPGTRLLVL.

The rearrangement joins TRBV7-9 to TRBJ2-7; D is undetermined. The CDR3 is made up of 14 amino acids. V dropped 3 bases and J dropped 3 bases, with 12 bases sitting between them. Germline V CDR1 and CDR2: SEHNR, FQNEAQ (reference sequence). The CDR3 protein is CASSFPAPYYEQYF. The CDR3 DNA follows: TGTGCCAGCAGCTTTCCAGCGCCTTACTACGAGCAGTACTTC.

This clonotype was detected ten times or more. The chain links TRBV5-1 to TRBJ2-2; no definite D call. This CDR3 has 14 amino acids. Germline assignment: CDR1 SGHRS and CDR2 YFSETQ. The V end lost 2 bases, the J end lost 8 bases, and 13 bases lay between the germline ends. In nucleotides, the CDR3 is TGCGCCAGCAGCTTAGCTATTAACCGAGGGGAGCTGTTTTTT. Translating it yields CASSLAINRGELFF.

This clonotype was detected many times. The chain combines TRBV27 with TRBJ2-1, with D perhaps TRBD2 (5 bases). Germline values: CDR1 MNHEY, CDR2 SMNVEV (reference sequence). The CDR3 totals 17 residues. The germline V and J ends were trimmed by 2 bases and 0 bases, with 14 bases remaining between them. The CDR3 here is CASSLGSTRSSYNEQFF. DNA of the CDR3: TGTGCCAGCAGTTTAGGGAGTACGAGGAGCTCCTACAATGAGCAGTTCTTC.

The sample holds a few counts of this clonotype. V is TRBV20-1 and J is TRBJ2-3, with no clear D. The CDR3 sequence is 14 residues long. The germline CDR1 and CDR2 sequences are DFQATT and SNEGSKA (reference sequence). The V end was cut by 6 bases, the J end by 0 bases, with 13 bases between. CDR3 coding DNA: TGCAGTGCCCAAAGTACTACTAGCACAGATACGCAGTATTTT. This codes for CSAQSTTSTDTQYF.

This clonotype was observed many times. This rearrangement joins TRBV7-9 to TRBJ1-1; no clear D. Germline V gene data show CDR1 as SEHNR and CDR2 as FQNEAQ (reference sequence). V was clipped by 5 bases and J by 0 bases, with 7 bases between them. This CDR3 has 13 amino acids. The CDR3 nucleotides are TGTGCCAGCAGCCTCCAGATGAACACTGAAGCTTTCTTT. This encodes CASSLQMNTEAFF.

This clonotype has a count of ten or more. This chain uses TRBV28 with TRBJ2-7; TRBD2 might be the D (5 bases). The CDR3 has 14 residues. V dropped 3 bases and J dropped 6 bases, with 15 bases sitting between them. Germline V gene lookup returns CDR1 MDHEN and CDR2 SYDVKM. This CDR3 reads CASSFDYSWSEQYF. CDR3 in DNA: TGTGCCAGCAGTTTTGACTACTCCTGGAGCGAGCAGTACTTC.

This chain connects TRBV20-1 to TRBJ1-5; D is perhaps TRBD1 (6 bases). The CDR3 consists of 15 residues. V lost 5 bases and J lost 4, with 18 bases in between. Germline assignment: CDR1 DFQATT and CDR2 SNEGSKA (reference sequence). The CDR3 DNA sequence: TGCAGTGCTCCACCCGGAGGGGGAGCAAATCAGCCCCAGCATTTT. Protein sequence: CSAPPGGGANQPQHF.

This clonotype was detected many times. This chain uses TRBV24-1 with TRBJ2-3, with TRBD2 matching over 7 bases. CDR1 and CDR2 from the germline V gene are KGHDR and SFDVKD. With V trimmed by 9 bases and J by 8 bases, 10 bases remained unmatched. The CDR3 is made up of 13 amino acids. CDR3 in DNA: TGTGCCACCGGAATAGCGGGTAGGGGTACGCAGTATTTT. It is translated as CATGIAGRGTQYF.

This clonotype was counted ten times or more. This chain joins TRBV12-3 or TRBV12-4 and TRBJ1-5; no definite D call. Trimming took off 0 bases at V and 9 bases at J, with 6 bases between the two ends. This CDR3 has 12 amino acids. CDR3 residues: CASSLAPAPQHF. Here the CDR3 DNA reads TGTGCCAGCAGTTTAGCGCCCGCGCCCCAGCATTTT.

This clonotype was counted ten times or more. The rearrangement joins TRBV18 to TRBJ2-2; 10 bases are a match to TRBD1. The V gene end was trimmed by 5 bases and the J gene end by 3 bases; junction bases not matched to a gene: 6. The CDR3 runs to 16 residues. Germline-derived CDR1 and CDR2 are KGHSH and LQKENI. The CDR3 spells CASSFDRGPDTGELFF. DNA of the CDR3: TGTGCCAGCTCATTCGACAGGGGGCCGGACACCGGGGAGCTGTTTTTT.

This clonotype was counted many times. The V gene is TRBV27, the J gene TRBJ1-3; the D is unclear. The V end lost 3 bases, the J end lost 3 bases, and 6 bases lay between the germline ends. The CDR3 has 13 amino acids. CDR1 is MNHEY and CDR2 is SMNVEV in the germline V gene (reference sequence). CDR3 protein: CASSLLGGNTIYF. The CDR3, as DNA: TGTGCCAGCAGTTTGTTGGGTGGAAACACCATATATTTT.

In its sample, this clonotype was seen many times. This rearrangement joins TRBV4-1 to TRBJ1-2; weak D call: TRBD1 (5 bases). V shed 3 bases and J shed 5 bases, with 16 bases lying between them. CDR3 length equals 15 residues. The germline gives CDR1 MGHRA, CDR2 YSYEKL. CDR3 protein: CASSHAAAGKYGYTF. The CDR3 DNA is TGCGCCAGCAGCCATGCAGCAGCAGGGAAGTATGGCTACACCTTC.

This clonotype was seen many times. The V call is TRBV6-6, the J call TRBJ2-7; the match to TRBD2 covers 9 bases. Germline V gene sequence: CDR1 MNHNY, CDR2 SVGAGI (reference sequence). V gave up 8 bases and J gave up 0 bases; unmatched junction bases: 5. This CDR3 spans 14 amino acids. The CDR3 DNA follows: TGTGCCAGCGTTCTTAGCGGGAGCTCCTACGAGCAGTACTTC. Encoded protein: CASVLSGSSYEQYF.

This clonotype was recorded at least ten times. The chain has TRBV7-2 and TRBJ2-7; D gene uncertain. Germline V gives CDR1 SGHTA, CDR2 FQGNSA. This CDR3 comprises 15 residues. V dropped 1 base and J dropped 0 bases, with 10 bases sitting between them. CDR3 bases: TGTGCCAGCAGCTTAGGGCCGTACAGCTCCTACGAGCAGTACTTC. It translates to CASSLGPYSSYEQYF.